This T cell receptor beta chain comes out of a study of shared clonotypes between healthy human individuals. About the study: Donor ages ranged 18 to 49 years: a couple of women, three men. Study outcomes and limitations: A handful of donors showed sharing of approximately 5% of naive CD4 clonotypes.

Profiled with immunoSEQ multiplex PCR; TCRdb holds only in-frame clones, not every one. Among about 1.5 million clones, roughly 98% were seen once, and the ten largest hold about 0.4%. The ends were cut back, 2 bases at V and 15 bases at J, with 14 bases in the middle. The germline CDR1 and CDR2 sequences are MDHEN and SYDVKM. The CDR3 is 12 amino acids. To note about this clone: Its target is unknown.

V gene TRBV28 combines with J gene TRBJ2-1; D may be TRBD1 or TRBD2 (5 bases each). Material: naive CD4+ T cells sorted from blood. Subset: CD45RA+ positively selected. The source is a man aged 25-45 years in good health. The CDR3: CASSLKGTRWFF. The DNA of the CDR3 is TGTGCCAGCAGTTTAAAAGGGACCAGATGGTTCTTC.